This is a list of T cell receptor beta chains from one sample in a study of T cell clones after liver transplantation. Produced via immunoSEQ multiplex PCR; TCRdb's table is partial and in-frame only. The sample records around 100,000 clones, 82% being singletons. Source: CD4+ T cells from blood, taken before liver transplant. The receptors derive from a human donor who received a liver transplant. Both conserved end residues are part of each CDR3. A D gene is named only where the DNA matches it firmly. Some rows have no size entry. The others give once, few or many, or a class for an expanded clone.

d_call: -; v_call: TRBV11-2; j_call: TRBJ2-5; clone_size: -; cdr3_nt: TGTGCCAGCAGCCGAGGGGGTAGGGAGACCCAGTACTTC; cdr3_aa: CASSRGGRETQYF
d_call: -; v_call: TRBV7-8; j_call: TRBJ2-7; clone_size: -; cdr3_nt: TGTGCCAGCAGCTTAGTGGGGCTTGGGATAGGCGAGCAGTACTTC; cdr3_aa: CASSLVGLGIGEQYF
d_call: -; v_call: TRBV11-3; j_call: TRBJ2-2; clone_size: -; cdr3_nt: TGTGCCAGCAGCCCCCGAGTTAGCACCGGGGAGCTGTTTTTT; cdr3_aa: CASSPRVSTGELFF
d_call: -; v_call: TRBV14; j_call: TRBJ1-1; clone_size: -; cdr3_nt: TGTGCCAGCAGCCCCATGGGGGAGGGGTACACTGAAGCTTTCTTT; cdr3_aa: CASSPMGEGYTEAFF
d_call: TRBD2; v_call: TRBV4-3; j_call: TRBJ2-1; clone_size: -; cdr3_nt: TGCGCCAGCAGCCACGGACAAGCGGGGGGAATCCCCTACAATGAGCAGTTCTTC; cdr3_aa: CASSHGQAGGIPYNEQFF
d_call: -; v_call: TRBV27; j_call: TRBJ2-5; clone_size: -; cdr3_nt: TGTGCCAGCAGTTTAGGGCTAGCGAGGGCGGGGGAGACCCAGTACTTC; cdr3_aa: CASSLGLARAGETQYF
d_call: TRBD2; v_call: TRBV7-9; j_call: TRBJ2-2; clone_size: -; cdr3_nt: TGTGCCAGCAACCGGCTAGCGGGGGCGGGGACCGGGGAGCTGTTTTTT; cdr3_aa: CASNRLAGAGTGELFF
d_call: -; v_call: TRBV4-2; j_call: TRBJ1-5; clone_size: few; cdr3_nt: TGTGCCAGCAGCCAAGATCAGCAGGGGAGATTAAGCAATCAGCCCCAGCATTTT; cdr3_aa: CASSQDQQGRLSNQPQHF
d_call: TRBD2; v_call: TRBV27; j_call: TRBJ2-1; clone_size: -; cdr3_nt: TGTGCCAGCAGTTCACCGACTAGCGGGTTGGGTGAGCAGTTCTTC; cdr3_aa: CASSSPTSGLGEQFF
d_call: TRBD2; v_call: TRBV5-1; j_call: TRBJ2-2; clone_size: -; cdr3_nt: TGCGCCAGCAGAAGGGCGGGGGCCGGGGAGCTGTTTTTT; cdr3_aa: CASRRAGAGELFF
d_call: TRBD1; v_call: TRBV9; j_call: TRBJ2-1; clone_size: -; cdr3_nt: TGTGCCAGCAGCGTTGGGGACAGGCGGCTCAATGAGCAGTTCTTC; cdr3_aa: CASSVGDRRLNEQFF
d_call: -; v_call: TRBV6-6; j_call: TRBJ1-5; clone_size: -; cdr3_nt: TGTGCCATCGGACACTACTACAATCAGCCCCAGCATTTT; cdr3_aa: CAIGHYYNQPQHF
d_call: TRBD1; v_call: TRBV5-1; j_call: TRBJ1-1; clone_size: once; cdr3_nt: TGCGCCAGCAGCTTCGGGACAGGGTTTCTCACTGAAGCTTTCTTT; cdr3_aa: CASSFGTGFLTEAFF
d_call: -; v_call: TRBV28; j_call: TRBJ1-1; clone_size: -; cdr3_nt: TGTGCCAGCATCCGCCAGGGAGGAGGGACTGAAGCTTTCTTT; cdr3_aa: CASIRQGGGTEAFF
d_call: TRBD1; v_call: TRBV7-2; j_call: TRBJ2-7; clone_size: -; cdr3_nt: TGTGCCAGCAGCTTCGGACTGACAGGGGGCCACGAGCAGTACTTC; cdr3_aa: CASSFGLTGGHEQYF
d_call: TRBD2; v_call: TRBV5-1; j_call: TRBJ2-1; clone_size: -; cdr3_nt: TGCGCCAGCAGCTTAAAGCGGGAGGGCGCCTACAATGAGCAGTTCTTC; cdr3_aa: CASSLKREGAYNEQFF
d_call: -; v_call: TRBV2; j_call: TRBJ1-6; clone_size: -; cdr3_nt: TGTGCCAGCCGTCCCACCGGGTCCCCCAATTCACCCCTCCACTTT; cdr3_aa: CASRPTGSPNSPLHF
d_call: TRBD1; v_call: TRBV27; j_call: TRBJ1-5; clone_size: -; cdr3_nt: TGTGCCAGCTTACCGGGACAGGGGGGGGATCAGCCCCAGCATTTT; cdr3_aa: CASLPGQGGDQPQHF
d_call: -; v_call: TRBV19; j_call: TRBJ1-1; clone_size: -; cdr3_nt: TGTGCCAGTAGTATGGAACTAGGGGTGAACACTGAAGCTTTCTTT; cdr3_aa: CASSMELGVNTEAFF
d_call: -; v_call: TRBV11-2; j_call: TRBJ2-3; clone_size: -; cdr3_nt: TGTGCCAGCAGCTCTGAAGGTCTCACAGATACGCAGTATTTT; cdr3_aa: CASSSEGLTDTQYF
d_call: TRBD2; v_call: TRBV19; j_call: TRBJ2-1; clone_size: -; cdr3_nt: TGTGCCAGTAGCTCAGGGGGACTAGCGGGAAAAAATGAGCAGTTCTTC; cdr3_aa: CASSSGGLAGKNEQFF
d_call: TRBD1; v_call: TRBV2; j_call: TRBJ1-2; clone_size: -; cdr3_nt: TGTGCCAGCAGTCGGGACAGGGGTGGCTACACCTTC; cdr3_aa: CASSRDRGGYTF
d_call: -; v_call: TRBV29-1; j_call: TRBJ1-1; clone_size: -; cdr3_nt: TGCAGCGTCCTATCCGGGGGGGGAACTGAAGCTTTCTTT; cdr3_aa: CSVLSGGGTEAFF
d_call: -; v_call: TRBV19; j_call: TRBJ2-7; clone_size: -; cdr3_nt: TGTGCCAGTAGTGCCCCAGTGGGAAGAGGTGACGAGCAGTACTTC; cdr3_aa: CASSAPVGRGDEQYF
d_call: TRBD1; v_call: TRBV7-9; j_call: TRBJ2-1; clone_size: -; cdr3_nt: TGTGCCAGCAGCTCAGCTACAGGGGGAGCCTACAATGAGCAGTTCTTC; cdr3_aa: CASSSATGGAYNEQFF
d_call: -; v_call: TRBV2; j_call: TRBJ1-2; clone_size: -; cdr3_nt: TGTGCCAGCACTCTTAAAGGGGGAGCCGGTTTAGTGGGGTACACCTTC; cdr3_aa: CASTLKGGAGLVGYTF
d_call: TRBD2; v_call: TRBV18; j_call: TRBJ2-3; clone_size: -; cdr3_nt: TGTGCCAGCTCACCCACTGCAAATAGCGGGAGACCTAGCACAGATACGCAGTATTTT; cdr3_aa: CASSPTANSGRPSTDTQYF
d_call: -; v_call: TRBV18; j_call: TRBJ2-3; clone_size: -; cdr3_nt: TGTGCCAGCTCGGGGGTTCCGCAGAGCACAGATACGCAGTATTTT; cdr3_aa: CASSGVPQSTDTQYF
d_call: TRBD1; v_call: TRBV19; j_call: TRBJ1-2; clone_size: few; cdr3_nt: TGTGCCAGTAGTATCGACAGGGGTGGCTACACCTTC; cdr3_aa: CASSIDRGGYTF
d_call: TRBD2; v_call: TRBV7-2; j_call: TRBJ2-7; clone_size: -; cdr3_nt: TGTGCCAGCAGCTCCAGGACTAGCGGGAGAACCTACGAGCAGTACTTC; cdr3_aa: CASSSRTSGRTYEQYF
d_call: -; v_call: TRBV10-3; j_call: TRBJ1-3; clone_size: -; cdr3_nt: TGTGCCACCGGCTCTTTGGGAAACACCATATATTTT; cdr3_aa: CATGSLGNTIYF
d_call: -; v_call: TRBV9; j_call: TRBJ2-5; clone_size: -; cdr3_nt: TGTGCCAGCAGCGCCTCACCTAGCGAGCTCCAAGAGACCCAGTACTTC; cdr3_aa: CASSASPSELQETQYF
d_call: TRBD1; v_call: TRBV5-8; j_call: TRBJ1-4; clone_size: -; cdr3_nt: TGTGCCAGCAGCTGGGACAGGGCAAATGAAAAACTGTTTTTT; cdr3_aa: CASSWDRANEKLFF
d_call: -; v_call: TRBV28; j_call: TRBJ2-4; clone_size: -; cdr3_nt: TGTGCCAGCAGTTTAGCAGGCTCGGCCAAAAACATTCAGTACTTC; cdr3_aa: CASSLAGSAKNIQYF
d_call: -; v_call: TRBV30; j_call: TRBJ1-1; clone_size: -; cdr3_nt: TGTGCCTGGCAGGGGATGAACACTGAAGCTTTCTTT; cdr3_aa: CAWQGMNTEAFF
d_call: -; v_call: TRBV5-1; j_call: TRBJ2-7; clone_size: -; cdr3_nt: TGCGCCAGCAGGGACTCATTCTACGAGCAGTACTTC; cdr3_aa: CASRDSFYEQYF
d_call: -; v_call: TRBV4-1; j_call: TRBJ1-1; clone_size: -; cdr3_nt: TGCGCCAGCAGCCAAGATACCGGGCCGAACACTGAAGCTTTCTTT; cdr3_aa: CASSQDTGPNTEAFF
d_call: -; v_call: TRBV4-1; j_call: TRBJ2-1; clone_size: -; cdr3_nt: TGCGCCAGCAGACCGACGGATTACAATGAGCAGTTCTTC; cdr3_aa: CASRPTDYNEQFF
d_call: -; v_call: TRBV4-2; j_call: TRBJ2-7; clone_size: -; cdr3_nt: TGTGCCAGCAGCCAAGTTGAGGGGAGCTCCGAGCAGTACTTC; cdr3_aa: CASSQVEGSSEQYF
d_call: -; v_call: TRBV7-2; j_call: TRBJ1-1; clone_size: -; cdr3_nt: TGTGCCAGCAGCTCGCAGGGTATATCGAACACTGAAGCTTTCTTT; cdr3_aa: CASSSQGISNTEAFF